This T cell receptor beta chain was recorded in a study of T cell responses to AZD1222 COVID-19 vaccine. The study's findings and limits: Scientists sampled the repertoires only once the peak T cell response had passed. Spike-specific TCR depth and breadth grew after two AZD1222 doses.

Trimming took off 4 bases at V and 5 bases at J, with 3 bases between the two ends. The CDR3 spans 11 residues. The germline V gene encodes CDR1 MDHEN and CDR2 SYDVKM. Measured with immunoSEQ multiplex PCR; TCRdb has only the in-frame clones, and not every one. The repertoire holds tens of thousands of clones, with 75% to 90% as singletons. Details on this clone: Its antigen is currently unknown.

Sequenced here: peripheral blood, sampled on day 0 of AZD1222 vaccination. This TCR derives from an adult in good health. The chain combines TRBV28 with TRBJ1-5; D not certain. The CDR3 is CASSWDQPQHF. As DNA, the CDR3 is TGTGCCAGCAGTTGGGATCAGCCCCAGCATTTT.